This T cell receptor (beta chain) was observed in a study of cytomegalovirus exposure and HLA in healthy donors. Findings of the study overall: Association with HLA alleles at 0.05 false discovery rate was found for 16,951 TCR beta sequences in a later analysis. Association of a missense DCLRE1C variant with TCR beta V- and J-gene trimming was reported in a later analysis.

Trimming cost V 3 bases and J 0 bases; bases outside gene matches: 10. The germline V gene has CDR1 SGHRS and CDR2 YFSETQ. The CDR3 runs 17 residues. Remarks on this clone: Its target is not known.

The PCR used 60 Vbeta and 13 Jbeta primers. Authors' data handling: Some 10 million shared chains were among the roughly 80 million unique TCR beta chains that a later analysis counted. Profiling relied on immunoSEQ multiplex PCR, and the TCRdb table lists in-frame clones only, not all of them. V and J calls and clone size are those listed in that table; D and trimming were worked out from the DNA. The repertoire has 100,000 to 150,000 clones, 80% to 90% of them found once; the top ten carry 1.1%. The clonotype originates from a woman between 25 and 40 years old in good health and CMV-seronegative. The material sequenced was PBMCs. V and J are TRBV5-1 and TRBJ2-3; 7 nucleotides agree with TRBD1. CDR3 sequence reads: CASSSGQLSTSTDTQYF. CDR3 DNA: TGCGCCAGCAGCTCGGGACAGCTATCTACTAGCACAGATACGCAGTATTTT.